Below, one T cell receptor beta chain is given with its context. Next came a second PCR, run for about 6 to 12 cycles, which used a sample-barcoded 5' primer along with a J-beta primer mix. A 12-random-nucleotide template-switch adaptor tagged each cDNA molecule. Via MiXCR, TCRdb re-called the 5' RACE reads, giving one row per CDR3 protein. Among about 970,000 distinct CDR3 sequences listed, roughly 51% were seen once. The data were obtained in a study of blood T cells in healthy people across ages. Germline-derived CDR1 and CDR2 are DFQATT and SNEGSKA (reference sequence). The CDR3 is 18 amino acids.

The material sequenced was blood. V gene TRBV20-1 combines with J gene TRBJ2-5, with 8 bases fitting TRBD2. The DNA end favors TRBJ2-7, so the J call may be wrong. This TCR derives from a woman aged 60-70 years in good health. This CDR3 is CSARLTGPGLVVFYEQYF. CDR3 DNA sequence: TGCAGTGCTAGACTGACAGGACCGGGACTAGTTGTTTTCTACGAGCAGTACTTC.